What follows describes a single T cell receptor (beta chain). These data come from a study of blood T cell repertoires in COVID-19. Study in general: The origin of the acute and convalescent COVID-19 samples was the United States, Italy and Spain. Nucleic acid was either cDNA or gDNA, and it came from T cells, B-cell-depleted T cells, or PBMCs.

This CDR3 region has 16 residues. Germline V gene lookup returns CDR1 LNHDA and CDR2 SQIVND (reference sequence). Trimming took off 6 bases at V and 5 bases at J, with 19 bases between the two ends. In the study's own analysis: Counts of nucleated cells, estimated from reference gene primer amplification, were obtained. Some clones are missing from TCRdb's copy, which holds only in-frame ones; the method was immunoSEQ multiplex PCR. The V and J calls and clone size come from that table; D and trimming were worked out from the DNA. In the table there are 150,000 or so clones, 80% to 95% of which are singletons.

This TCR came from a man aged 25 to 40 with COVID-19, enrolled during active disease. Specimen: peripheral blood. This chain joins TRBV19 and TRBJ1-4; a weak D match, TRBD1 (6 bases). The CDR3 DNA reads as TGTGCCAGTAGCAGATCCGTCGGACAGCCAAATGAAAAACTGTTTTTT. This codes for CASSRSVGQPNEKLFF. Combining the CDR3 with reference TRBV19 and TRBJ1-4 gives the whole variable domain DGGITQSPKYLFRKEGQNVTLSCEQNLNHDAMYWYRQDPGQGLRLIYYSQIVNDFQKGDIAEGYSVSREKKESFPLTVTSAQKNPTAFYLCASSRSVGQPNEKLFFGSGTQLSVL.